This record looks at one T cell receptor beta chain sequence and its context. Its antigen is still unknown. V lost 4 bases to trimming and J lost 0 bases, with 14 bases between them. The germline gives CDR1 SGHNT, CDR2 YYREEE (reference sequence). CDR3 length: 16 residues. The data stem from a study of cytomegalovirus exposure and HLA in healthy donors. Study observations and caveats: Roughly uniform sequencing depth across donors was assumed, possibly incorrectly. In vitro data verified a few CMV-associated chains as specific for CMV antigens. Reportedly, TCR beta sequences accurately predicted HLA-A and HLA-B alleles in most subjects. Later on, a genetic analysis was performed. It linked a missense variant in DCLRE1C with V- and J-gene trimming of TCR beta.

It was with 60 Vbeta and 13 Jbeta primers that the PCR ran. Libraries were prepared by immunoSEQ multiplex PCR; TCRdb keeps only in-frame clonotypes and omits some of them. The data hold over 150,000 clones, with around 88% observed a single time. The clonotype was recovered from a woman between 25 and 40 years old in good health and CMV-seronegative. The gene calls are TRBV5-4 and TRBJ2-4; a possible D gene is TRBD1 (6 bases). Sequencing was done on a sample of PBMCs. CDR3 nucleotides: TGTGCCAGCAGCCACGGACAGAGACTAGCCAAAAACATTCAGTACTTC. It specifies CASSHGQRLAKNIQYF. Full variable domain (rest looked up from reference TRBV5-4 and TRBJ2-4): ETGVTQSPTHLIKTRGQQVTLRCSSQSGHNTVSWYQQALGQGPQFIFQYYREEENGRGNFPPRFSGLQFPNYSSELNVNALELDDSALYLCASSHGQRLAKNIQYFGAGTRLSVL.